This T cell receptor beta chain was recorded in a study of Ad26.COV2.S vaccination and SARS-CoV-2 variants. Germline V CDR1 and CDR2: SQVTM, ANQGSEA. With 0 bases removed from V and 2 bases from J, the gap between germline ends came to 10 bases. The CDR3 runs 14 residues. About this clone itself: Its antigen is still unknown.

TCRdb's copy holds only in-frame clones and misses some; the assay was immunoSEQ multiplex PCR. The sample has about 320,000 clones; almost 90% are singletons. Study observations and caveats: Substantial breadth in spike-specific CD8+ and CD4+ T cell responses was reportedly seen after vaccination. The study found higher spike-specific TCR breadth in vaccine than placebo recipients.

The treatment: around 19 received Ad26.COV2.S at low or high dose, single or two shots; 5 received placebo; per-sample allocation not given. The samples date from day 63 after the first vaccine or placebo injection. A Boston donor was an adult aged 18-55 years. An Ad26 vector was used to express Wuhan-strain SARS-CoV-2 spike as the vaccine. The rearrangement uses TRBV29-1 and TRBJ1-2; the D gene is possibly TRBD1 (5 bases). This receptor was obtained from a person aged 18-65 years who received the Ad26.COV2.S COVID-19 vaccine or a placebo. Sample: peripheral blood, taken in a trial of Ad26.COV2.S vaccine versus placebo. The CDR3: CSVEEGRRNYGYTF. CDR3 bases: TGCAGCGTTGAAGAGGGACGGCGGAACTATGGCTACACCTTC.